Following are 27 T cell receptor beta chains from one sample sequenced in a study of OX40 agonist ivuxolimab in advanced cancers. Assay: immunoSEQ multiplex PCR; the TCRdb copy retains only in-frame clones and omits some. Altogether about 58,000 clones are present, 75% to 90% being singletons, with the ten largest covering 0.7% to 0.8%. The sample consisted of CD4+ or CD8+ T cells sorted from blood, taken in a trial of the OX40 agonist ivuxolimab. These receptor sequences come from an adult with an advanced solid tumor such as melanoma, head and neck, liver or kidney cancer.

The J gene is TRBJ1-1, the V gene TRBV19; no definite D call. Trimming removed 0 bases from V and 7 bases from J, with 6 bases in between. The CDR3 is 12 amino acids. Germline lookup yields CDR1 LNHDA and CDR2 SQIVND (reference sequence). In DNA, the CDR3 is TGTGCCAGTAGTATAGATGCCCGTGAAGCTTTCTTT. It translates to CASSIDAREAFF.

V is TRBV20-1 and J is TRBJ1-3; no clear D. This CDR3 is 11 amino acids long. Germline V lookup: CDR1 DFQATT, CDR2 SNEGSKA (reference sequence). Trimming removed 0 bases from V and 8 bases from J, with 5 bases in between. The CDR3 region has the DNA TGCAGTGCTAGAGATGTGGACACCATATATTTT. Amino acid sequence: CSARDVDTIYF.

The gene calls are TRBV27 and TRBJ2-7, with D possibly being TRBD1 (6 bases). Germline CDR1 is MNHEY and CDR2 is SMNVEV (reference sequence). V shed 2 bases and J shed 0 bases, with 11 bases lying between them. CDR3 size: 15 residues. CDR3 loop: CASSLGDIRSYEQYF. CDR3 in DNA: TGTGCCAGCAGTTTAGGGGACATCCGCTCCTACGAGCAGTACTTC.

This sequence joins TRBV4-1 and TRBJ2-5; D is uncertain. V lost 0 bases to trimming and J lost 7 bases, with 9 bases between them. This CDR3 contains 13 residues. Germline V gene sequence: CDR1 MGHRA, CDR2 YSYEKL. Here the CDR3 DNA reads TGCGCCAGCAGCCAAGAACCCCTCCGGACCCAGTACTTC. Translation: CASSQEPLRTQYF.

V and J are TRBV28 and TRBJ2-7, with 7 positions matching TRBD1. Losses at the gene ends were 6 bases for V and 5 bases for J; bases not matched to a gene: 10. CDR1 MDHEN and CDR2 SYDVKM come from the germline V gene. The CDR3 runs 14 residues. CDR3 amino acids: CASRRAGTADEQYF. The CDR3, as DNA: TGTGCCAGCAGACGGGCCGGGACAGCGGACGAGCAGTACTTC. Full variable domain (remainder filled in from reference TRBV28 and TRBJ2-7): DVKVTQSSRYLVKRTGEKVFLECVQDMDHENMFWYRQDPGLGLRLIYFSYDVKMKEKGDIPEGYSVSREKKERFSLILESASTNQTSMYLCASRRAGTADEQYFGPGTRLTVT.

The rearrangement links TRBV11-3 to TRBJ2-5; D is possibly TRBD1 (6 bases). V lost 6 bases and J lost 5, with 13 bases in between. Germline lookup yields CDR1 SGHNT and CDR2 YENEEA. There are 13 residues in the CDR3. The CDR3: CASRNRVGETQYF. The DNA of the CDR3 is TGTGCCAGCAGAAACAGGGTTGGGGAGACCCAGTACTTC.

This chain joins TRBV7-2 and TRBJ1-5; unclear D gene. The CDR3 covers 15 residues. Germline CDR1 and CDR2: SGHTA and FQGNSA. Trimming left V 6 bases short and J 0 bases short, with 12 bases between. This CDR3 is CASSGRAFSNQPQHF. In nucleotides, the CDR3 is TGTGCCAGCAGTGGCCGGGCCTTTAGCAATCAGCCCCAGCATTTT.

The genes are TRBV2 and TRBJ1-5; D gene unclear. The CDR3 is 14 residues long. Germline assignment: CDR1 SNHLY and CDR2 FYNNEI. V lost 3 bases to trimming and J lost 0 bases, with 6 bases between them. The CDR3 is CASSDGYSNQPQHF. CDR3 DNA sequence: TGTGCCAGCAGTGACGGCTATAGCAATCAGCCCCAGCATTTT.

The chain couples TRBV19 to TRBJ1-6; no firm D call. There are 13 residues in the CDR3. Trimming stripped 3 bases from V and 9 bases from J, with 9 bases between. CDR1 and CDR2 (germline): LNHDA, SQIVND (reference sequence). CDR3 sequence: CASSIRGISPLHF. For the CDR3, the DNA is TGTGCCAGTAGTATCCGCGGGATTTCACCCCTCCACTTT.

The sample holds a few counts of this clone. The rearrangement uses TRBV10-2 and TRBJ1-1; 8 nucleotides align to TRBD1. Trimming at V came to 5 bases and at J to 4 bases, leaving 3 bases not matched to a gene. This CDR3 is 13 amino acids long. In germline, CDR1 is WSHSY, CDR2 SAAADI. The CDR3 sequence is CASSPGTGTEAFF. The CDR3 region has the DNA TGCGCCAGCAGTCCCGGGACAGGCACTGAAGCTTTCTTT.

The gene calls are TRBV6-5 and TRBJ1-5; 7 bases fit TRBD1. This CDR3 spans 12 amino acids. Looked up from germline, CDR1 is MNHEY and CDR2 is SVGAGI. Trimming took 5 bases from V and 6 from J; bases not matched to a gene: 1. CDR3 region: CASSTGAQPQHF. The CDR3 DNA is TGTGCCAGCAGTACAGGGGCTCAGCCCCAGCATTTT.

The rearrangement joins TRBV4-1 to TRBJ1-2; 7 bases fit TRBD1. After removal of 1 base from V and 2 bases from J, the junction contained 10 bases not matched to a gene. This CDR3 comprises 17 residues. The germline V gene has CDR1 MGHRA and CDR2 YSYEKL. The CDR3 DNA reads as TGCGCCAGCAGCCAAGGACAGGGTGATCTTTGGAACTATGGCTACACCTTC. Translating it yields CASSQGQGDLWNYGYTF.

The chain joins TRBV11-3 to TRBJ2-1; 7 positions agree with TRBD2. Trimming took 1 base from V and 3 from J; bases not matched to a gene: 6. Germline loops: CDR1 SGHNT, CDR2 YENEEA. This CDR3 is built from 16 residues. CDR3 sequence: CASSLAGGRIYNEQFF. CDR3 sequence (DNA): TGTGCCAGCAGCTTAGCTGGCGGGAGAATCTACAATGAGCAGTTCTTC.

V gene TRBV7-2 combines with J gene TRBJ1-6, with D uncertain. The CDR3 consists of 15 residues. The V end lost 0 bases, the J end lost 7 bases, and 10 bases lay between the germline ends. From germline, CDR1 is SGHTA and CDR2 FQGNSA. The CDR3 spells CASSLAAVKNSPLHF. The CDR3 bases are TGTGCCAGCAGCTTAGCGGCAGTCAAGAATTCACCCCTCCACTTT.

Here the CDR3 DNA reads TGTGCCAGCAGCTTACTCGCGGGGGGTACCTACGAGCAGTACTTC. Protein product: CASSLLAGGTYEQYF. V and J are TRBV11-3 and TRBJ2-5; 8 bases align to TRBD2. With the DNA end fitting TRBJ2-7 better, the J assignment may be wrong. The CDR3 runs 15 residues. The germline V gene has CDR1 SGHNT and CDR2 YENEEA.

This clone was seen a few times. The rearrangement uses TRBV7-2 and TRBJ2-7, with D perhaps TRBD1 (5 bases). Trimming pared 1 base from V and 4 bases from J, leaving 8 bases between. The germline gives CDR1 SGHTA, CDR2 FQGNSA. CDR3 size: 13 residues. The CDR3 DNA follows: TGTGCCAGCAGCTTAGGGAGACAGTACGAGCAGTACTTC. Translating gives CASSLGRQYEQYF.

The chain joins TRBV18 to TRBJ1-2; 7 nucleotides line up with TRBD1. The germline V gene has CDR1 KGHSH and CDR2 LQKENI. The V and J ends lost 2 bases and 3 bases, in that order; junction bases with no gene match: 6. The CDR3 runs to 15 residues. CDR3 sequence (DNA): TGTGCCAGCTCACCAACTTTAGGGGGCGACTATGGCTACACCTTC. Protein sequence: CASSPTLGGDYGYTF.

V gene TRBV7-3 combines with J gene TRBJ2-7, with 8 bases that match TRBD1. CDR1 is SGHTA, CDR2 FQGTGA, per germline. The CDR3 is 15 amino acids. V lost 5 bases, J lost 5 bases, and 11 bases stayed unmatched. The CDR3 nucleotides are TGTGCCAGCAGCCCGGACAGGGTGGGTAGGGACGAGCAGTACTTC. This codes for CASSPDRVGRDEQYF.

The CDR3 region has the DNA TGTGCCAGCAGCTTAGACGTTCAGCGGGGGGGCCCCTACGAGCAGTACTTC. Protein product: CASSLDVQRGGPYEQYF. The chain recombines TRBV7-8 with TRBJ2-7; 10 bases line up with TRBD2. The CDR3 is 17 amino acids. The germline gives CDR1 SGHVS, CDR2 FQNEAQ. V lost 1 base and J lost 2; bases outside the gene matches: 8.

This sequence joins TRBV2 and TRBJ2-7; 8 nucleotides match TRBD1. The CDR3 contains 14 residues. Trimming at V came to 3 bases and at J to 0 bases, leaving 1 base not matched to a gene. The V gene's germline CDR1 is SNHLY and CDR2 FYNNEI. CDR3 amino acids: CASSEGTGSYEQYF. In DNA form, the CDR3 reads TGTGCCAGCAGTGAGGGGACAGGCTCCTACGAGCAGTACTTC.

This clone was recorded once. The chain employs TRBV19 and TRBJ2-7; D call uncertain. Trimming cost V 3 bases and J 4 bases, with 16 bases left between them. Germline V gene lookup returns CDR1 LNHDA and CDR2 SQIVND (reference sequence). The CDR3 contains 15 residues. In DNA form, the CDR3 reads TGTGCCAGTAGTATTGAAATGGCACCTCAATACGAGCAGTACTTC. Residues: CASSIEMAPQYEQYF.

This chain joins TRBV5-4 and TRBJ1-3, with TRBD1 matching over 7 bases. V dropped 8 bases and J dropped 0; count of bases not matched to a gene: 8. CDR1 is SGHNT, CDR2 YYREEE, per germline (reference sequence). The CDR3 covers 15 residues. The CDR3: CASTIQGISGNTIYF. Written as DNA, the CDR3 is TGTGCCAGTACAATACAGGGGATCTCTGGAAACACCATATATTTT.

This chain joins TRBV19 and TRBJ1-1; the D gene is possibly TRBD1 (5 bases). CDR1 and CDR2 (germline): LNHDA, SQIVND (reference sequence). The CDR3 runs to 15 residues. The V end was cut by 4 bases, the J end by 5 bases, with 17 bases between. This chain's CDR3 is CASSKAGAEYTEAFF. Written as DNA, the CDR3 is TGTGCCAGTAGTAAAGCCGGGGCAGAGTATACTGAAGCTTTCTTT.

V is TRBV29-1 and J is TRBJ2-2; 8 bases fit TRBD2. This CDR3 has 13 residues. The V gene's germline CDR1 is SQVTM and CDR2 ANQGSEA. Losses at the gene ends were 4 bases for V and 7 bases for J; bases not matched to a gene: 5. CDR3 sequence (DNA): TGCAGCGTTGTGGCGCTAGCGGGCGGGGAGCTGTTTTTT. It specifies CSVVALAGGELFF.

This chain connects TRBV7-8 to TRBJ2-5, with 12 positions matching TRBD1. V trimming: 4 bases; J trimming: 5 bases; junction bases outside the gene matches: 11. The length of the CDR3 is 17 residues. Germline V gene data show CDR1 as SGHVS and CDR2 as FQNEAQ. The CDR3 DNA sequence: TGTGCCAGCAGCTCCGCCGGGACAGGGGGCCGGAGGGAGACCCAGTACTTC. It encodes CASSSAGTGGRRETQYF.

J is TRBJ1-3 and V is TRBV5-4, with D unclear. The CDR3 is made up of 15 amino acids. CDR1 and CDR2 (germline): SGHNT, YYREEE (reference sequence). V was pared by 1 base and J by 0 bases, with 8 bases between. For the CDR3, the DNA is TGTGCCAGCAGCTTGCGGGAGAGCTCTGGAAACACCATATATTTT. Residues: CASSLRESSGNTIYF. The variable domain in full, completed from reference TRBV5-4 and TRBJ1-3, reads ETGVTQSPTHLIKTRGQQVTLRCSSQSGHNTVSWYQQALGQGPQFIFQYYREEENGRGNFPPRFSGLQFPNYSSELNVNALELDDSALYLCASSLRESSGNTIYFGEGSWLTVV.

The chain uses TRBV28 and TRBJ1-1; D ambiguous. The V end lost 5 bases, the J end lost 2 bases, and 18 bases lay between the germline ends. From germline, CDR1 is MDHEN and CDR2 SYDVKM. The CDR3 consists of 16 residues. The CDR3 is CASSPPSPVGNTEAFF. The CDR3 DNA reads as TGTGCCAGCAGTCCCCCATCGCCCGTGGGTAACACTGAAGCTTTCTTT.